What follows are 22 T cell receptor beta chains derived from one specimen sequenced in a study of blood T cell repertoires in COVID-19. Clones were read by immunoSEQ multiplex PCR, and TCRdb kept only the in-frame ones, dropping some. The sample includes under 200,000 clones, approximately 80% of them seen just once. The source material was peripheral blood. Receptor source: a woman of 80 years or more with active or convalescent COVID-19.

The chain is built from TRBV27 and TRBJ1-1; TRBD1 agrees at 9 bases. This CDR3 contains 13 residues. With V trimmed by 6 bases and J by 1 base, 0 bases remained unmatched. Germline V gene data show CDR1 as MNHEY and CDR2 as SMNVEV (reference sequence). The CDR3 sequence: CASRGQGNTEAFF. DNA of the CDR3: TGTGCCAGCAGGGGACAGGGGAACACTGAAGCTTTCTTT.

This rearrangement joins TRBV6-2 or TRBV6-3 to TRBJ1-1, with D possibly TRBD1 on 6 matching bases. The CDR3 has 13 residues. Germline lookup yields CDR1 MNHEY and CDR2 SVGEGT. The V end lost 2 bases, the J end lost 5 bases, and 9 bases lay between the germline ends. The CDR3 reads CASSYRDRTEAFF. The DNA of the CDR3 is TGTGCCAGCAGTTACCGCGACAGGACTGAAGCTTTCTTT.

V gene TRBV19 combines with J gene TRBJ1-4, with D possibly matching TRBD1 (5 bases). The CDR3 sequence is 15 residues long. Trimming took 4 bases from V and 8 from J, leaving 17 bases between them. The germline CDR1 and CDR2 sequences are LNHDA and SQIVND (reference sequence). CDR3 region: CASSKQLTGGEKLFF. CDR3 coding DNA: TGTGCCAGTAGTAAACAGCTTACGGGGGGAGAAAAACTGTTTTTT.

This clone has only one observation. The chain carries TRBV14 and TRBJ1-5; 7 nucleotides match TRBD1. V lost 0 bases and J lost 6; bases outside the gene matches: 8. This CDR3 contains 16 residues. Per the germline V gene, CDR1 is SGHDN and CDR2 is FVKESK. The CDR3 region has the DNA TGTGCCAGCAGCCAAGAAGCCGCGAGGGGGCGTCAGCCCCAGCATTTT. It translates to CASSQEAARGRQPQHF.

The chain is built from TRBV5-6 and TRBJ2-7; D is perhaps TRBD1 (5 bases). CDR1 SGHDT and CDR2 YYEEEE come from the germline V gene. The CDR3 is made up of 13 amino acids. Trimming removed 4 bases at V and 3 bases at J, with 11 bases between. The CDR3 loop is CASSRDRVYEQYF. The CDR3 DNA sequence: TGTGCCAGCAGCCGAGACAGAGTCTACGAGCAGTACTTC.

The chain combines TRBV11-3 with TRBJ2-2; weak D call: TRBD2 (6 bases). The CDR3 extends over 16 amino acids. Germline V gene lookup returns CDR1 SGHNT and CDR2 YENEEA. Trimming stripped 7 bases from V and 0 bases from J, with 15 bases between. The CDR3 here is CASTIREAANTGELFF. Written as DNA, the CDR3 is TGTGCCAGCACAATAAGGGAGGCCGCGAACACCGGGGAGCTGTTTTTT.

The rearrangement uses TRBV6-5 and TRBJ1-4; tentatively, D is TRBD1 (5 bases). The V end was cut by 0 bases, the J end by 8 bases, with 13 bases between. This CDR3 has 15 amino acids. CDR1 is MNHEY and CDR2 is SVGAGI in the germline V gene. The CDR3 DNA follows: TGTGCCAGCAGTTACTCGCCCGTGGGGGGGGAAAAACTGTTTTTT. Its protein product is CASSYSPVGGEKLFF.

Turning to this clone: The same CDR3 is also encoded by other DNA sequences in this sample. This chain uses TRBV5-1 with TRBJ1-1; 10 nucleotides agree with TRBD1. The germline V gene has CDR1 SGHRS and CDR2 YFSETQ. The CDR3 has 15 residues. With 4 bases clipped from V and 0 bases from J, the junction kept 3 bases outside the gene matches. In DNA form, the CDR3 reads TGCGCCAGCAGCCCCGGGACAGGGGTGAACACTGAAGCTTTCTTT. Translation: CASSPGTGVNTEAFF.

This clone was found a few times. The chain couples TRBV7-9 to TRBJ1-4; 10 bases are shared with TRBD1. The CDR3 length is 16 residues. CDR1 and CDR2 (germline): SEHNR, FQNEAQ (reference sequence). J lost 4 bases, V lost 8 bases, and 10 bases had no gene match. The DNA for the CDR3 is TGTGCCAGCTCGACTCGAGGGGACAGGGGTAATGAAAAACTGTTTTTT. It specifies CASSTRGDRGNEKLFF.

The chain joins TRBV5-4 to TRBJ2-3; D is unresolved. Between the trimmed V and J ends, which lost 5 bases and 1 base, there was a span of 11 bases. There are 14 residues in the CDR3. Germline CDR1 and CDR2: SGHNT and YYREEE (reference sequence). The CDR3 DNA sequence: TGTGCCAGCAGAAGGCGACAAGGCACAGATACGCAGTATTTT. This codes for CASRRRQGTDTQYF.

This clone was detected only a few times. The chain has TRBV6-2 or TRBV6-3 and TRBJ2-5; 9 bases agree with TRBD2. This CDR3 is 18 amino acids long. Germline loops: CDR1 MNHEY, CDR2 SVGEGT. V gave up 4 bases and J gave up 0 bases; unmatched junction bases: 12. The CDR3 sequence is CASSFWGFQRGDQETQYF. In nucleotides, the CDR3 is TGTGCCAGCAGTTTTTGGGGATTCCAGCGGGGGGACCAAGAGACCCAGTACTTC.

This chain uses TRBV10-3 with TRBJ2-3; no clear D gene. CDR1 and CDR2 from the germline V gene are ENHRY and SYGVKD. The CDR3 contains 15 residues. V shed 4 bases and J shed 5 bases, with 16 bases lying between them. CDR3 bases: TGTGCCATCAGTGCTTCAACTGATACGGGAGATACGCAGTATTTT. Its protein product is CAISASTDTGDTQYF.

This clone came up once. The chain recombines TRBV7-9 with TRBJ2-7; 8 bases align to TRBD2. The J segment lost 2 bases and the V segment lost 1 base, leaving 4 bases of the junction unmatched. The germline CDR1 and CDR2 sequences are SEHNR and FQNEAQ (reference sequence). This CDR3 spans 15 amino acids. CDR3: CASSLEAGGAYEQYF. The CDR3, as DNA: TGTGCCAGCAGCTTAGAGGCGGGGGGTGCCTACGAGCAGTACTTC.

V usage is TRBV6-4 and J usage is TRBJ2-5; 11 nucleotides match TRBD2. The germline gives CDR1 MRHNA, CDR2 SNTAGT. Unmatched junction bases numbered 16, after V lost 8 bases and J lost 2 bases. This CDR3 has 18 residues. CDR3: CASFDLVVAGGHQETQYF. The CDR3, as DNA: TGTGCCAGCTTCGACCTGGTGGTAGCGGGGGGGCATCAAGAGACCCAGTACTTC.

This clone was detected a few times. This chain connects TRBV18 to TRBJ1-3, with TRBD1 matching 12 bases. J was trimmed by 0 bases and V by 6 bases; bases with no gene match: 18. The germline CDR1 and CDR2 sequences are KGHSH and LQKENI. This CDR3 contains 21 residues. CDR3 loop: CASSSLPGQGAITFSGNTIYF. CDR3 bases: TGTGCCAGCTCTAGTCTCCCGGGACAGGGGGCGATCACCTTCTCTGGAAACACCATATATTTT.

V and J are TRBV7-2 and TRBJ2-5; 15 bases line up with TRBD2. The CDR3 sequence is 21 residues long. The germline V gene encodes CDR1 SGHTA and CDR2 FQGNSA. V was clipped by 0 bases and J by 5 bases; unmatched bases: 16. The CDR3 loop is CASSLALSLGTSGGRRETQYF. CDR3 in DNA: TGTGCCAGCAGCTTAGCCTTAAGTCTTGGGACTAGCGGGGGGAGGCGGGAGACCCAGTACTTC.

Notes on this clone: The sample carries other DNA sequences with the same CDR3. The CDR3 DNA sequence: TGTGCCAGCAGCCCGGGACTAGCGGGCACAGATACGCAGTATTTT. Translating it yields CASSPGLAGTDTQYF. The chain employs TRBV6-5 and TRBJ2-3, with TRBD2 identical over 11 bases. In germline, CDR1 is MNHEY, CDR2 SVGAGI. The V segment lost 6 bases and the J segment 1 base; nucleotides outside the gene matches: 3. CDR3 length equals 15 residues.

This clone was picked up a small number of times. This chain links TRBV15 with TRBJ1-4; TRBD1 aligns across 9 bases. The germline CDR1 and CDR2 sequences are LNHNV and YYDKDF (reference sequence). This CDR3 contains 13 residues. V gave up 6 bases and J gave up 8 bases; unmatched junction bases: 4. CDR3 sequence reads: CATRGTGNEKLFF. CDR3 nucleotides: TGTGCCACCAGGGGGACAGGGAACGAAAAACTGTTTTTT.

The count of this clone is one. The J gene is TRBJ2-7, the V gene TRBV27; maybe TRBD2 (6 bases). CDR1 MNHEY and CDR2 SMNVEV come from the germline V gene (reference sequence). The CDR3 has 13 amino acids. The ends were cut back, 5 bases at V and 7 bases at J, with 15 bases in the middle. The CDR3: CASSPWGVGEQYF. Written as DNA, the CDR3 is TGTGCCAGCAGTCCCTGGGGGGTGGGGGAGCAGTACTTC.

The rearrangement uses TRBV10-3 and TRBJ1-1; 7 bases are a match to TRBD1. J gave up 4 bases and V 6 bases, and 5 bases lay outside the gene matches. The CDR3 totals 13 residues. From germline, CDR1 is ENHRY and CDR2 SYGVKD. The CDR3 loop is CAIRDRLATEAFF. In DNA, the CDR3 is TGTGCCATCAGGGACAGGTTGGCCACTGAAGCTTTCTTT.

The CDR3 sequence: CASSLGLAGVREQYF. CDR3 DNA sequence: TGTGCCAGCAGCTTAGGACTAGCGGGGGTCAGGGAGCAGTACTTC. V gene TRBV7-2 combines with J gene TRBJ2-7, with 12 bases aligning to TRBD2. CDR3 length: 15 residues. V shed 1 base, J shed 7 bases, and the junction held 5 bases outside the gene matches. Germline V gene lookup returns CDR1 SGHTA and CDR2 FQGNSA. Using reference TRBV7-2 and TRBJ2-7 for the parts outside the CDR3, the full variable domain is GAGVSQSPSNKVTEKGKDVELRCDPISGHTALYWYRQSLGQGLEFLIYFQGNSAPDKSGLPSDRFSAERTGGSVSTLTIQRTQQEDSAVYLCASSLGLAGVREQYFGPGTRLTVT.

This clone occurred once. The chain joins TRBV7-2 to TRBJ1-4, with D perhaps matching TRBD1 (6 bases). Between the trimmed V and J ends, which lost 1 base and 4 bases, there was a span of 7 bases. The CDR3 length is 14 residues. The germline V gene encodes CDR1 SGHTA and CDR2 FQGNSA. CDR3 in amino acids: CASSLGRGNEKLFF. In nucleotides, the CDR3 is TGTGCCAGCAGCTTAGGCAGGGGTAATGAAAAACTGTTTTTT.